This passage covers 3 T cell receptor beta chains from one sample sequenced in a study of regulatory T cells in long-lasting Graves disease. Described time point: newly diagnosed GD, antithyroid drugs for less than 3 months. PBMC-extracted RNA yielded the TCR library. iRepertoire HTBI primers and Arm-PCR of CDR3 regions built TCR beta libraries. One entry per CDR3 protein, called by TCRdb with MiXCR from the multiplex PCR reads. The sample lists a few hundred thousand distinct CDR3 sequences, around 13% seen once, with around a sixth in the top ten. This same sample was also part of a study on T cells in Graves' hyperthyroidism and ophthalmopathy.

This specimen was peripheral blood mononuclear cells (PBMCs), taken at new diagnosis, from a patient treated with antithyroid drugs. These receptors came from a woman aged 45 to 65 with Graves disease.

This clonotype was counted many times. The CDR3 nucleotides read TGTGCCAGCAGCTTAGTAGGGGTCTATGGCTACACCTTC. It codes for CASSLVGVYGYTF. The chain carries TRBV7-2 and TRBJ1-2; possible D gene TRBD1, 5 bases. Germline CDR1 SGHTA, CDR2 FQGNSA. CDR3 size: 13 residues. The germline V and J ends were trimmed by 1 base and 4 bases, with 7 bases remaining between them. The full variable domain, rest sourced from reference TRBV7-2 and TRBJ1-2, is GAGVSQSPSNKVTEKGKDVELRCDPISGHTALYWYRQSLGQGLEFLIYFQGNSAPDKSGLPSDRFSAERTGGSVSTLTIQRTQQEDSAVYLCASSLVGVYGYTFGSGTRLTVV.

This clonotype occurred a few times. The V and J genes are TRBV28 and TRBJ2-7, with 10 bases that match TRBD2. CDR1 is MDHEN, CDR2 SYDVKM, per germline. This CDR3 has 17 residues. The V gene end was trimmed by 4 bases and the J gene end by 6 bases; junction bases not matched to a gene: 15. The DNA of the CDR3 is TGTGCCAGCAGTTACTCTTGGCTAGCGGGAGTAGGGGGCGAGCAGTACTTC. This encodes CASSYSWLAGVGGEQYF.

In its sample, this clonotype was seen a few times. The V call is TRBV5-4, the J call TRBJ2-7; 10 bases are a match to TRBD2. Germline lookup yields CDR1 SGHNT and CDR2 YYREEE (reference sequence). The ends lost 3 bases at V and 4 bases at J; junction bases unmatched: 4. The CDR3 length is 14 residues. Here the CDR3 DNA reads TGTGCCAGCAGCTCAGCGGGAGGGCCTTACGAGCAGTACTTC. It encodes CASSSAGGPYEQYF.